This T cell receptor (beta chain) was captured in a study of blood T cell repertoires in COVID-19. In the study overall: The study drew acute and convalescent COVID-19 samples from the United States, Italy and Spain.

Only in-frame clones appear in the TCRdb table, and some are missing; sequencing was by immunoSEQ multiplex PCR. The sample includes fewer than 100,000 clones, roughly 86% of them seen just once. The length of the CDR3 is 13 residues. Between the trimmed V and J ends, which lost 1 base and 9 bases, there was a span of 10 bases. The germline CDR1 and CDR2 sequences are KGHSH and LQKENI. The sequencing sample was made of peripheral blood. The origin of this receptor is a man in his forties or fifties with acute or convalescent COVID-19. This chain joins TRBV18 and TRBJ2-1; no clear D gene. The DNA for the CDR3 is TGTGCCAGCTCACCACGCGGAACTGGTGAGCAGTTCTTC. This translates into CASSPRGTGEQFF.